This TCR beta chain was documented in a study of CD8 T cells in Susac syndrome. Random-hexamer reverse transcription was applied to roughly 0.5 to 1 ug RNA. TCRdb ran MiXCR on the immunoSEQ multiplex PCR reads and lists one entry per CDR3 protein. This sample has over 100,000 distinct CDR3 sequences, with 90% to 98% found just once. After removal of 4 bases from V and 4 bases from J, the junction contained 10 bases not matched to a gene. The CDR3 sequence is 16 residues long. Germline loops: CDR1 MDHEN, CDR2 SYDVKM. The rearrangement links TRBV28 to TRBJ2-5, with 9 bases fitting TRBD2. Sequenced input: CD4+ T cells from PBMCs. This TCR was sampled from a human donor in good health. CDR3 nucleotides: TGTGCCAGCAGTTCCCTGAGTAGCGGGAGAGTAGAGACCCAGTACTTC. Encoded protein: CASSSLSSGRVETQYF.